This T cell receptor (gamma chain) was obtained from a study of Vδ1+ human thymocytes. Study-wide results and caveats: Highly polyclonal TRG and TRD repertoires with Gaussian CDR3 length distributions appeared in thymus.

RNA was extracted from the cells and then reverse transcribed. The CDR3 regions were amplified by multiplex PCR from V-gene primers to a constant-region primer. TCRdb re-called clones from the multiplex PCR reads using CATT. The sample holds about 36,000 gamma-chain clones, 20% seen once. Germline V gene sequence: CDR1 GITISATS, CDR2 ISYDGTV (reference sequence). The V segment lost 4 bases and the J segment 9 bases; nucleotides outside the gene matches: 6. The CDR3 is 11 residues long. This clone was recorded a few times. The antigen remains undetermined. Distinct nucleotide sequences in the sample also encode this CDR3.

Material for sequencing was Vdelta1+ gamma-delta thymocytes from the thymus. The subset denotes: FACS-sorted CD3+ TCRalphabeta- TCRVdelta1+ TCRVdelta2- thymocytes. This TCR came from a girl less than two years old who had congenital heart surgery. This chain connects TRGV9 to TRGJ1 or TRGJ2. In DNA, the CDR3 is TGTGCCTTGTGGGAAGCTCGTAAGAAACTCTTT. This sequence encodes CALWEARKKLF.